This TCR beta chain is drawn from a study of cytomegalovirus exposure and HLA in healthy donors. Study-level information: A subsequent analysis stated that the 120 or so validation repertoires were run on the same platform as the roughly 670 first-cohort repertoires.

TCRdb keeps only in-frame clones here, not all; method: immunoSEQ multiplex PCR. The sample lists approximately 190,000 clones, 84% occurring once. Notes on this clone: Its antigen is as yet unknown.

Overall study results and limits: About 150 TCR beta chains were listed as cytomegalovirus-associated.

This TCR came from a young woman in good health and CMV-seropositive. Material: PBMCs.

As DNA, the CDR3 is TGTGCCAGCAGTGCCCGCAGTAACACCGGGGAGCTGTTTTTT. Its translation: CASSARSNTGELFF. The chain uses TRBV25-1 and TRBJ2-2; D unclear. With 4 bases removed from V and 2 bases from J, the gap between germline ends came to 8 bases. Per the germline V gene, CDR1 is MGHDK and CDR2 is SYGVNS. The CDR3 length is 14 residues.